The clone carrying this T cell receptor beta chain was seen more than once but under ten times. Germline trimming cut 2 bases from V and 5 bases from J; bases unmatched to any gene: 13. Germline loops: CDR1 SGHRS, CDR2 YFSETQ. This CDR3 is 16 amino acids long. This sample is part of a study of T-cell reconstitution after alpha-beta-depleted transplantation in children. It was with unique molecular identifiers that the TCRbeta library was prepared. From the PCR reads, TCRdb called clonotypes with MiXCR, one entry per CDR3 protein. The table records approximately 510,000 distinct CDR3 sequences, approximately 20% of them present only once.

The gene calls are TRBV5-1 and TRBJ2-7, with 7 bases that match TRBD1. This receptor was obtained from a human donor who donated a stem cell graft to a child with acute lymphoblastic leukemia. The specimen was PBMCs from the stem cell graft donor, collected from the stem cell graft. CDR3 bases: TGCGCCAGCAGCTTTAGGGGGCTGGAAGGGAACCACGAGCAGTACTTC. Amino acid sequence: CASSFRGLEGNHEQYF. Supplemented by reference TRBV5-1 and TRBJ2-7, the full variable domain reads KAGVTQTPRYLIKTRGQQVTLSCSPISGHRSVSWYQQTPGQGLQFLFEYFSETQRNKGNFPGRFSGRQFSNSRSEMNVSTLELGDSALYLCASSFRGLEGNHEQYFGPGTRLTVT.